A single sample is the source of the 29 T cell receptor beta chains below, sequenced in a study of OX40 agonist ivuxolimab in advanced cancers. The table came from immunoSEQ multiplex PCR; TCRdb's copy has only in-frame clones and leaves some out. The sample lists around 67,000 clones, roughly 84% seen once, with roughly 7.9% in the top ten. The sequences come from CD4+ or CD8+ T cells sorted from blood, collected in a trial of the OX40 agonist ivuxolimab. Receptors were obtained from an adult with an advanced solid tumor such as melanoma, head and neck, liver or kidney cancer.

The chain couples TRBV7-2 to TRBJ1-2, with D uncertain. Germline values: CDR1 SGHTA, CDR2 FQGNSA. CDR3 length: 13 amino acids. The V gene lost 2 bases and the J gene lost 0 bases, with 4 bases spanning the gap. CDR3 amino acids: CASSLPANYGYTF. The CDR3 nucleotides are TGTGCCAGCAGCTTACCCGCTAACTATGGCTACACCTTC. Together with reference TRBV7-2 and TRBJ1-2, the CDR3 gives the full variable domain: GAGVSQSPSNKVTEKGKDVELRCDPISGHTALYWYRQSLGQGLEFLIYFQGNSAPDKSGLPSDRFSAERTGGSVSTLTIQRTQQEDSAVYLCASSLPANYGYTFGSGTRLTVV.

The chain couples TRBV5-4 to TRBJ2-5; D might be TRBD1 (5 bases). CDR1 is SGHNT and CDR2 is YYREEE in the germline V gene (reference sequence). This CDR3 spans 15 amino acids. With 1 base removed from V and 3 bases from J, the gap between germline ends came to 13 bases. In nucleotides, the CDR3 is TGTGCCAGCAGCTTGCAGGGCAGGCGTAAAGAGACCCAGTACTTC. Protein product: CASSLQGRRKETQYF.

J is TRBJ2-2 and V is TRBV27; 8 bases are shared with TRBD1. This CDR3 region has 22 residues. CDR1 and CDR2 (germline): MNHEY, SMNVEV (reference sequence). The V and J ends lost 5 bases and 9 bases, in that order; junction bases with no gene match: 32. CDR3 sequence (DNA): TGTGCCAGCAGTCCCTCCCGAGCCAGGGGGCGGTGGGCCACCTCGAAACCGCGGGAGCTGTTTTTT. Translation gives CASSPSRARGRWATSKPRELFF.

The chain joins TRBV4-3 to TRBJ1-1, with no clear D. CDR3 length: 14 amino acids. Germline V CDR1 and CDR2: LGHNA, YSLEER. V was trimmed by 0 bases and J by 7 bases, leaving 12 bases between them. The CDR3 here is CASSQDNRAVEAFF. In nucleotides, the CDR3 is TGCGCCAGCAGCCAAGACAATCGGGCAGTTGAAGCTTTCTTT.

V and J are TRBV7-9 and TRBJ2-5, with D uncertain. Germline V gene lookup returns CDR1 SEHNR and CDR2 FQNEAQ (reference sequence). Trimming removed 3 bases at V and 2 bases at J, with 13 bases between. There are 15 residues in the CDR3. In DNA, the CDR3 is TGTGCCAGCAGCTTTGGGGTCGGACGGCAAGAGACCCAGTACTTC. It translates to CASSFGVGRQETQYF. Full variable domain (remainder filled in from reference TRBV7-9 and TRBJ2-5): DTGVSQNPRHKITKRGQNVTFRCDPISEHNRLYWYRQTLGQGPEFLTYFQNEAQLEKSRLLSDRFSAERPKGSFSTLEIQRTEQGDSAMYLCASSFGVGRQETQYFGPGTRLLVL.

The rearrangement joins TRBV5-1 to TRBJ1-2, with 8 bases identical to TRBD1. The CDR3 runs 17 residues. The junction had 17 bases not matched to a gene; V was cut back by 5 bases and J by 5 bases. Germline CDR1 reads SGHRS; CDR2 reads YFSETQ. This CDR3 reads CASSLIPDRVNFYGYTF. CDR3 sequence (DNA): TGCGCCAGCAGTCTTATACCGGACAGGGTAAATTTTTATGGCTACACCTTC.

The chain has TRBV18 and TRBJ1-1; 7 positions agree with TRBD1. Germline V gene lookup returns CDR1 KGHSH and CDR2 LQKENI. This CDR3 contains 16 residues. After removal of 3 bases from V and 0 bases from J, the junction contained 7 bases not matched to a gene. CDR3 bases: TGTGCCAGCTCACCCCGGGACAGCCGCATGAACACTGAAGCTTTCTTT. Translated, it gives CASSPRDSRMNTEAFF.

The chain links TRBV12-5 to TRBJ1-5; D remains unclear. V was trimmed by 0 bases and J by 6 bases, leaving 6 bases between them. The CDR3 sequence is 13 residues long. Germline values: CDR1 LGHNT, CDR2 FRNRAP. DNA for the CDR3: TGTGCTAGTGGTTTGGTCGCTGGTCAGCCCCAGCATTTT. Amino acid sequence: CASGLVAGQPQHF. Based on the CDR3 plus reference TRBV12-5 and TRBJ1-5, the full variable domain is DARVTQTPRHKVTEMGQEVTMRCQPILGHNTVFWYRQTMMQGLELLAYFRNRAPLDDSGMPKDRFSAEMPDATLATLKIQPSEPRDSAVYFCASGLVAGQPQHFGDGTRLSIL.

V and J are TRBV4-2 and TRBJ2-5, with D perhaps matching TRBD1 (7 bases). The J call may be mistaken, given a closer DNA end match to TRBJ2-7. The CDR3 has 14 amino acids. In germline, CDR1 is LGHNA, CDR2 YNFKEQ. As DNA, the CDR3 is TGTGCCAGCAGCCAGGCGGGACAGCTTTACGAGCAGTACTTC. The encoded protein is CASSQAGQLYEQYF.

As to this clone: Its ends do not fully match the called genes, so a read error is possible. The same CDR3 can be traced to other DNA sequences in this sample. The rearrangement links TRBV7-7 to TRBJ2-1; D remains unclear. This CDR3 region has 13 residues. Germline V gene sequence: CDR1 SSHAT, CDR2 FNYEAQ (reference sequence). The CDR3 region is CASSLTEYNEQFF. Written as DNA, the CDR3 is TGTGCTAGCAGCTTAACCGAATACAATGAGCAGTTCTTC.

This clone was picked up one time. The V gene is TRBV27, the J gene TRBJ2-1, with 7 bases fitting TRBD1. V dropped 5 bases and J dropped 0; count of bases not matched to a gene: 10. Germline V gene data show CDR1 as MNHEY and CDR2 as SMNVEV (reference sequence). This CDR3 has 17 amino acids. The CDR3 loop is CASSLHRRGSSYNEQFF. As DNA, the CDR3 is TGTGCCAGCAGTCTACATCGCAGGGGGAGCTCCTACAATGAGCAGTTCTTC.

The chain carries TRBV7-9 and TRBJ1-5; D remains ambiguous. Germline V lookup: CDR1 SEHNR, CDR2 FQNEAQ (reference sequence). The CDR3 is 13 amino acids. Trimming took off 3 bases at V and 7 bases at J, with 10 bases between the two ends. CDR3 in amino acids: CASSFMEAQPQHF. CDR3 coding DNA: TGTGCCAGCAGCTTTATGGAGGCACAGCCCCAGCATTTT. Supplemented by reference TRBV7-9 and TRBJ1-5, the full variable domain reads DTGVSQNPRHKITKRGQNVTFRCDPISEHNRLYWYRQTLGQGPEFLTYFQNEAQLEKSRLLSDRFSAERPKGSFSTLEIQRTEQGDSAMYLCASSFMEAQPQHFGDGTRLSIL.

J is TRBJ2-3 and V is TRBV7-9; 9 bases agree with TRBD2. The trim removed 2 bases at V and 3 bases at J, leaving 6 bases unmatched. This CDR3 has 16 amino acids. The germline V gene encodes CDR1 SEHNR and CDR2 FQNEAQ (reference sequence). In DNA, the CDR3 is TGTGCCAGCAGCTTAACTTTTACTAGCGGGACAGATACGCAGTATTTT. Translating it yields CASSLTFTSGTDTQYF.

The CDR3 DNA reads TGTGCCAGCAGTCAGGGGCTGGACTATGGCTACACCTTC. Translation gives CASSQGLDYGYTF. J is TRBJ1-2 and V is TRBV28, with D possibly being TRBD1 (6 bases). This CDR3 has 13 amino acids. Germline V gene data show CDR1 as MDHEN and CDR2 as SYDVKM. The V end lost 5 bases, the J end lost 3 bases, and 10 bases lay between the germline ends.

The rearrangement joins TRBV27 to TRBJ2-1; the D is unclear. The CDR3 length is 15 residues. With 2 bases removed from V and 0 bases from J, the gap between germline ends came to 8 bases. Germline V gene data show CDR1 as MNHEY and CDR2 as SMNVEV (reference sequence). The CDR3 reads CASSLLQSSYNEQFF. DNA for the CDR3: TGTGCCAGCAGTTTACTTCAGAGCTCCTACAATGAGCAGTTCTTC.

This chain joins TRBV29-1 and TRBJ1-1, with D possibly matching TRBD1 (5 bases). The germline CDR1 and CDR2 sequences are SQVTM and ANQGSEA. V was pared by 7 bases and J by 3 bases, with 18 bases between. The CDR3 loop spans 14 amino acids. CDR3 in DNA: TGCAGCGCCGCGGGGGGGTGGGAGCACACTGAAGCTTTCTTT. It codes for CSAAGGWEHTEAFF.

The gene calls are TRBV4-2 and TRBJ2-3; 11 positions agree with TRBD2. The germline CDR1 and CDR2 sequences are LGHNA and YNFKEQ. This CDR3 has 16 residues. J lost 6 bases, V lost 3 bases, and 8 bases had no gene match. The CDR3 DNA is TGTGCCAGCAGCCAGGGGAGGGCTAGCGGGAGGGATACGCAGTATTTT. Translation: CASSQGRASGRDTQYF.

This rearrangement joins TRBV19 to TRBJ1-2; D is undetermined. The CDR3 length is 15 residues. V lost 7 bases, J lost 0 bases, and 15 bases lay in between. Germline CDR1 is LNHDA and CDR2 is SQIVND (reference sequence). The CDR3 sequence is CASNLRGSANYGYTF. The CDR3 DNA is TGTGCCAGTAACCTCCGAGGGTCTGCTAACTATGGCTACACCTTC.

The chain uses TRBV29-1 and TRBJ2-1; 9 bases fit TRBD1. The CDR3 runs 15 residues. V shed 4 bases, J shed 1 base, and the junction held 5 bases outside the gene matches. Germline V CDR1 and CDR2: SQVTM, ANQGSEA. CDR3 DNA: TGCAGCGTTGTTGGACAGGGGTCTTCCTACAATGAGCAGTTCTTC. Translation gives CSVVGQGSSYNEQFF.

The CDR3 protein is CASSLPRDTYEQYF. CDR3 coding DNA: TGTGCCAGCAGTTTACCCAGGGATACCTACGAGCAGTACTTC. The chain employs TRBV28 and TRBJ2-7; possibly TRBD1 for D (5 bases). V was cut by 2 bases and J by 2 bases, with 10 bases left in between. Germline CDR1 reads MDHEN; CDR2 reads SYDVKM. The CDR3 extends over 14 amino acids.

The chain combines TRBV6-6 with TRBJ1-6; D is possibly TRBD1 (6 bases). Trimming pared 6 bases from V and 6 bases from J, leaving 18 bases between. In germline, CDR1 is MNHNY, CDR2 SVGAGI (reference sequence). The CDR3 is 16 amino acids. The CDR3 here is CASSPTGAQGNSPLHF. In DNA form, the CDR3 reads TGTGCCAGCAGCCCCACGGGGGCTCAGGGTAATTCACCCCTCCACTTT.

This clone was seen a handful of times. The genes are TRBV14 and TRBJ1-2; D not certain. This CDR3 has 13 amino acids. Deletions cut 1 base from V and 2 bases from J, with 5 bases between. Looked up from germline, CDR1 is SGHDN and CDR2 is FVKESK. Here the CDR3 reads CASSQGRNYGYTF. In DNA form, the CDR3 reads TGTGCCAGCAGCCAAGGGCGAAACTATGGCTACACCTTC.

This chain links TRBV28 with TRBJ1-3; the D is unclear. In germline, CDR1 is MDHEN, CDR2 SYDVKM. The V end lost 7 bases, the J end lost 0 bases, and 13 bases lay between the germline ends. This CDR3 is 15 amino acids long. Written as DNA, the CDR3 is TGTGCCAGCACCAATCGGCGGTTCTCTGGAAACACCATATATTTT. Translating gives CASTNRRFSGNTIYF.

The rearrangement joins TRBV29-1 to TRBJ2-1, with 15 bases aligning to TRBD2. Losses at the gene ends were 7 bases for V and 3 bases for J; bases not matched to a gene: 10. Germline values: CDR1 SQVTM, CDR2 ANQGSEA. The CDR3 contains 17 residues. CDR3 sequence: CSALGLAGGSHYNEQFF. The DNA of the CDR3 is TGCAGCGCCCTTGGACTAGCGGGGGGGTCCCACTACAATGAGCAGTTCTTC.

This clone showed up just a few times. The chain has TRBV2 and TRBJ1-1; D not certain. Trimming stripped 6 bases from V and 0 bases from J, with 8 bases between. CDR3 length: 13 amino acids. Germline loops: CDR1 SNHLY, CDR2 FYNNEI. In DNA, the CDR3 is TGTGCCAGCAGGGGCGGCGTGAACACTGAAGCTTTCTTT. The encoded protein is CASRGGVNTEAFF. Supplemented by reference TRBV2 and TRBJ1-1, the full variable domain reads EPEVTQTPSHQVTQMGQEVILRCVPISNHLYFYWYRQILGQKVEFLVSFYNNEISEKSEIFDDQFSVERPDGSNFTLKIRSTKLEDSAMYFCASRGGVNTEAFFGQGTRLTVV.

This clone came up once. The sample contains more than one DNA sequence encoding this CDR3. The chain uses TRBV6-5 and TRBJ1-5, with no clear D. Germline V gives CDR1 MNHEY, CDR2 SVGAGI. This CDR3 has 15 amino acids. V was pared by 0 bases and J by 1 base, with 7 bases between. CDR3 amino acids: CASSYSGGSNQPQHF. The CDR3 DNA reads as TGTGCCAGCAGTTACTCGGGAGGGAGCAATCAGCCCCAGCATTTT.

The rearrangement uses TRBV10-3 and TRBJ1-2; D uncertain. Trimming removed 2 bases at V and 2 bases at J, with 9 bases between. The CDR3 runs 14 residues. The germline gives CDR1 ENHRY, CDR2 SYGVKD. The chain's CDR3 is CAISETQPNYGYTF. The CDR3 DNA sequence: TGTGCCATCAGTGAGACACAGCCAAACTATGGCTACACCTTC.

The rearrangement joins TRBV11-2 to TRBJ1-2, with 7 bases identical to TRBD1. The CDR3 totals 15 residues. The germline V gene has CDR1 SGHAT and CDR2 FQNNGV. V shed 5 bases, J shed 3 bases, and the junction held 9 bases outside the gene matches. DNA for the CDR3: TGTGCCAGCAGCCGGGGACAGTCTCCTGACTATGGCTACACCTTC. As protein: CASSRGQSPDYGYTF. The complete variable domain, with remaining parts taken from reference TRBV11-2 and TRBJ1-2, reads EAGVAQSPRYKIIEKRQSVAFWCNPISGHATLYWYQQILGQGPKLLIQFQNNGVVDDSQLPKDRFSAERLKGVDSTLKIQPAKLEDSAVYLCASSRGQSPDYGYTFGSGTRLTVV.

The chain joins TRBV28 to TRBJ2-3, with 10 bases lining up with TRBD1. This CDR3 comprises 16 residues. Trimming at V came to 5 bases and at J to 5 bases, leaving 10 bases not matched to a gene. Germline V gene data show CDR1 as MDHEN and CDR2 as SYDVKM. CDR3 nucleotide sequence: TGTGCCAGCAGTCCCATGCGAGGGACAGGGGAAGATACGCAGTATTTT. Its translation is CASSPMRGTGEDTQYF.